These 8 T cell receptor beta chains share one sample of origin, sequenced in a study of identical twins. TCRdb processed the 5' RACE reads anew with MiXCR; each CDR3 protein has one entry. Of fewer than 250,000 distinct CDR3 sequences listed, 7.5% are singletons. These data also featured in a second study, about yellow fever vaccine responses in identical twins.

The sample consisted of memory (CD45RO+) T cells sorted from blood. The receptors here all came from a woman under 30 in good health.

This clonotype was found a few times. This chain uses TRBV10-1 with TRBJ2-1; 16 bases agree with TRBD2. The CDR3 totals 16 residues. V dropped 2 bases and J dropped 8; count of bases not matched to a gene: 3. Germline CDR1 reads WNHNN; CDR2 reads SYGVQD (reference sequence). The CDR3 region has the DNA TGCGCCAGCAGTGAGCCGGGACTAGCGGGAGGGTATGAGCAGTTCTTC. Its protein product is CASSEPGLAGGYEQFF.

This clonotype was recorded a few times. This chain joins TRBV5-1 and TRBJ2-2; 7 bases align to TRBD1. Germline V gene data show CDR1 as SGHRS and CDR2 as YFSETQ. This CDR3 is built from 14 residues. V shed 4 bases, J shed 5 bases, and the junction held 5 bases outside the gene matches. CDR3 residues: CASSARQGTGELFF. CDR3 nucleotides: TGCGCCAGCAGCGCCCGACAGGGAACCGGGGAGCTGTTTTTT.

This clonotype was recorded at least ten times. This chain links TRBV7-2 with TRBJ2-1; possibly TRBD2 for D (6 bases). CDR1 is SGHTA and CDR2 is FQGNSA in the germline V gene. The V end was cut by 2 bases, the J end by 6 bases, with 8 bases between. The CDR3 is 13 amino acids. The CDR3 nucleotides read TGTGCCAGCAGCTTAACTAGCCGCAATGAGCAGTTCTTC. This translates into CASSLTSRNEQFF.

The V and J genes are TRBV20-1 and TRBJ2-7; 8 bases line up with TRBD1. The ends lost 4 bases at V and 5 bases at J; junction bases unmatched: 10. CDR1 is DFQATT, CDR2 SNEGSKA, per germline (reference sequence). The CDR3 runs 14 residues. The CDR3 loop is CSAMELTGANEQYF. Written as DNA, the CDR3 is TGCAGTGCTATGGAATTGACAGGGGCCAACGAGCAGTACTTC.

This clonotype was counted only a few times. The genes are TRBV6-2 or TRBV6-3 and TRBJ2-5, with D perhaps matching TRBD1 or TRBD2 (5 bases each). This CDR3 has 14 amino acids. Germline assignment: CDR1 MNHEY and CDR2 SVGEGT. V gave up 5 bases and J gave up 7 bases, with 17 bases separating them. In DNA, the CDR3 is TGTGCCAGCAGTCCGGACGGTCCGAGGGGGACCCAGTACTTC. It encodes CASSPDGPRGTQYF.

The chain uses TRBV20-1 and TRBJ1-2; a weak D match, TRBD1 (5 bases). V lost 4 bases and J 4 bases, leaving 16 bases between the germline ends. The CDR3 contains 14 residues. Per germline, CDR1 DFQATT and CDR2 SNEGSKA (reference sequence). This CDR3 reads CSANPDRQTYGYTF. CDR3 sequence (DNA): TGCAGTGCTAACCCAGACAGACAAACCTATGGCTACACCTTC.

The sample holds a few counts of this clonotype. This chain connects TRBV7-2 to TRBJ2-7; 7 bases align to TRBD1. Per the germline V gene, CDR1 is SGHTA and CDR2 is FQGNSA. CDR3 length: 14 amino acids. V was pared by 5 bases and J by 0 bases, with 4 bases of the junction left unmatched. The CDR3, as DNA: TGTGCCAGCAGCCCCGGGACAGACTCCTACGAGCAGTACTTC. As protein: CASSPGTDSYEQYF. Full variable domain (outside the CDR3, taken from reference TRBV7-2 and TRBJ2-7): GAGVSQSPSNKVTEKGKDVELRCDPISGHTALYWYRQSLGQGLEFLIYFQGNSAPDKSGLPSDRFSAERTGGSVSTLTIQRTQQEDSAVYLCASSPGTDSYEQYFGPGTRLTVT.

The sample holds many counts of this clonotype. The chain recombines TRBV20-1 with TRBJ1-2, with a weak D call TRBD1 (5 bases). Trimming removed 5 bases from V and 4 bases from J, with 11 bases in between. This CDR3 has 12 amino acids. Germline assignment: CDR1 DFQATT and CDR2 SNEGSKA (reference sequence). The CDR3 nucleotides are TGCAGTGCTGGGGGGACCGGCTATGGCTACACCTTC. Translating gives CSAGGTGYGYTF.